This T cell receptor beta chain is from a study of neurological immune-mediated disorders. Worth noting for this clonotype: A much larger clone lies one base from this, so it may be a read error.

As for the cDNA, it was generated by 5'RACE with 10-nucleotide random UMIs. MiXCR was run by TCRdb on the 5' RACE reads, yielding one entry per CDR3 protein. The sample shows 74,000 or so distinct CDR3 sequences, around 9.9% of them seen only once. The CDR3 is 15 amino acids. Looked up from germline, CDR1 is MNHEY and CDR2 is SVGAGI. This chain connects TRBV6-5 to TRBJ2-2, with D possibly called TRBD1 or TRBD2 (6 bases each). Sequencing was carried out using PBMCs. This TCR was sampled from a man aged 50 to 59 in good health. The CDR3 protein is CASSYMRQGTGEVFF. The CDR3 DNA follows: TGTGCCAGCAGTTATATGCGGCAGGGGACCGGGGAGGTGTTTTTT.